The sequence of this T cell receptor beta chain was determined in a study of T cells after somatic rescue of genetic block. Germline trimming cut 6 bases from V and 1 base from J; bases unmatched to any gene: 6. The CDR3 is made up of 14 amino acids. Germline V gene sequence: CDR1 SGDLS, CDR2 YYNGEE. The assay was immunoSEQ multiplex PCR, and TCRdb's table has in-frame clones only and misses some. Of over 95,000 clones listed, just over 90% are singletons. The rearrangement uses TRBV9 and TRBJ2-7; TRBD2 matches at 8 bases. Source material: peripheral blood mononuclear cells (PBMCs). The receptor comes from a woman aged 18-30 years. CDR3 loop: CASTPGGGSYEQYF. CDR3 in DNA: TGTGCCAGCACCCCCGGGGGGGGATCCTACGAGCAGTACTTC.